This T cell receptor (beta chain) was sequenced for a study of shared clonotypes between healthy human individuals. Notes on the study in general: Only a few donors were included, so the genetic and exposure-history diversity represented was limited.

The germline V and J ends were trimmed by 2 bases and 10 bases, with 12 bases remaining between them. CDR3 length: 14 residues. The germline V gene encodes CDR1 ENHRY and CDR2 SYGVKD. Using immunoSEQ multiplex PCR, the repertoire was profiled, and TCRdb retains in-frame clones only, with some absent. The repertoire holds roughly 2.4 million clones, approximately 96% seen once, with about 0.13% in the top ten. In regard to this clone: The antigen is undetermined.

Sequencing was performed on naive CD4+ T cells sorted from blood. Subset denoted: CD45RA+ positively selected. The V and J genes are TRBV10-3 and TRBJ1-6, with D hard to call. The TCR comes from a man younger than 30 in good health. The CDR3: CAISETGSSSPLHF. CDR3 bases: TGTGCCATCAGTGAGACCGGGTCAAGCTCACCCCTCCACTTT.